The 21 T cell receptor beta chains below all came from one sample that was sequenced in a study of T cell changes during pregnancy in multiple sclerosis. The protocol was immunoSEQ multiplex PCR, while the TCRdb copy is restricted to in-frame clones and leaves out a portion. The table includes some 56,000 clones, 80% to 95% detected once. The source was peripheral blood, collected in the third trimester of pregnancy. These receptors were taken from a female donor in good health, enrolled as a control in a pregnancy study.

The rearrangement joins TRBV5-1 to TRBJ1-2; D unresolved. Per the germline V gene, CDR1 is SGHRS and CDR2 is YFSETQ. Deletions cut 3 bases from V and 8 bases from J, with 17 bases between. This CDR3 has 14 amino acids. The CDR3 spells CASSSYAGVEGYTF. The CDR3 DNA is TGCGCCAGCAGCTCCTATGCCGGAGTGGAGGGCTACACCTTC.

The chain has TRBV10-3 and TRBJ2-5; possibly TRBD2 for D (7 bases). V was shortened by 6 bases and J by 4 bases, with 12 bases between the two germline ends. The CDR3 sequence is 13 residues long. Germline lookup yields CDR1 ENHRY and CDR2 SYGVKD. This CDR3 reads CAISSGGPETQYF. CDR3 nucleotides: TGTGCCATCAGCTCGGGGGGCCCAGAGACCCAGTACTTC.

This clone was found once. The V gene is TRBV7-9, the J gene TRBJ1-4; D perhaps matches TRBD1 (6 bases). CDR3 length equals 14 residues. CDR1 is SEHNR and CDR2 is FQNEAQ in the germline V gene (reference sequence). Trimming removed 0 bases at V and 8 bases at J, with 10 bases between. This chain's CDR3 is CASSLAGGREKLFF. CDR3 in DNA: TGTGCCAGCAGCTTAGCAGGGGGTCGCGAAAAACTGTTTTTT.

The chain recombines TRBV21-1 with TRBJ1-1. TRBV21-1 is marked as a pseudogene. The CDR3 has 16 residues. The CDR3 is CASRRDVATHRTEAFF. The CDR3, as DNA: TGTGCCAGCAGACGGGATGTAGCTACACATCGCACTGAAGCTTTCTTT.

The CDR3 bases are TGTGCCAGCAGTCTTAGCGGGAGCCGAGGAAATGAGCAGTTCTTC. This encodes CASSLSGSRGNEQFF. This chain connects TRBV28 to TRBJ2-1; 9 bases align to TRBD2. CDR3 size: 15 residues. V shed 5 bases and J 7 bases; nucleotides not matched to a gene: 9. CDR1 MDHEN and CDR2 SYDVKM come from the germline V gene.

This clone was detected only once. The V and J genes are TRBV7-6 and TRBJ1-4, with 7 bases lining up with TRBD1. The V and J ends lost 1 base and 11 bases, in that order; junction bases with no gene match: 7. The CDR3 contains 14 residues. Germline loops: CDR1 SGHVS, CDR2 FNYEAQ. CDR3 nucleotides: TGTGCCAGCAGCTTAGGCACGGGGACAGACAAACTGTTTTTT. This gives the protein CASSLGTGTDKLFF.

The chain recombines TRBV6-4 with TRBJ1-1; the D is unclear. This CDR3 has 13 amino acids. V dropped 4 bases and J dropped 3 bases, with 9 bases sitting between them. Per the germline V gene, CDR1 is MRHNA and CDR2 is SNTAGT. CDR3 nucleotide sequence: TGTGCCAGCAGTGTCGACATTTACACTGAAGCTTTCTTT. Translating gives CASSVDIYTEAFF.

The chain is built from TRBV18 and TRBJ2-4, with 9 bases that match TRBD1. This CDR3 has 18 residues. Unmatched junction bases numbered 9, after V lost 3 bases and J lost 0 bases. From germline, CDR1 is KGHSH and CDR2 LQKENI. This CDR3 reads CASSPPGQGILAKNIQYF. As DNA, the CDR3 is TGTGCCAGCTCACCCCCGGGACAGGGAATCCTAGCCAAAAACATTCAGTACTTC.

This clone has a single count. The rearrangement uses TRBV28 and TRBJ1-5; a weak D match, TRBD1 (5 bases). V was pared by 5 bases and J by 7 bases, with 21 bases between. In germline, CDR1 is MDHEN, CDR2 SYDVKM. The CDR3 totals 16 residues. The CDR3, as DNA: TGTGCCAGCAGTACCAATATGGGGGGGAGGAGGCAGCCCCAGCATTTT. Protein product: CASSTNMGGRRQPQHF.

The J gene is TRBJ1-4, the V gene TRBV6-1, with 9 bases matching TRBD1. Losses at the gene ends were 3 bases for V and 8 bases for J; bases not matched to a gene: 7. CDR3 length equals 15 residues. Germline V gene data show CDR1 as MNHNS and CDR2 as SASEGT. The CDR3 DNA reads TGTGCCAGCAGTGAGACAGGGGGAGGGGTGGAAAAACTGTTTTTT. Amino acids: CASSETGGGVEKLFF.

This chain joins TRBV4-3 and TRBJ2-7; D perhaps matches TRBD2 (6 bases). The CDR3 sequence is 14 residues long. V was trimmed by 1 base and J by 3 bases, leaving 10 bases between them. Germline-derived CDR1 and CDR2 are LGHNA and YSLEER. The CDR3 region is CASSQGWRDYEQYF. CDR3 in DNA: TGCGCCAGCAGCCAAGGCTGGCGGGACTACGAGCAGTACTTC.

In its sample, this clone ranks as medium-sized. The J gene is TRBJ2-7, the V gene TRBV6-1; 9 bases are a match to TRBD1. This CDR3 spans 15 amino acids. The V gene's germline CDR1 is MNHNS and CDR2 SASEGT. V trimming: 2 bases; J trimming: 3 bases; junction bases outside the gene matches: 5. The CDR3 loop is CASSEKVTGGYEQYF. The CDR3 DNA is TGTGCCAGCAGTGAAAAAGTGACAGGGGGCTACGAGCAGTACTTC.

The V and J genes are TRBV7-9 and TRBJ2-3; 9 nucleotides match TRBD2. CDR1 and CDR2 (germline): SEHNR, FQNEAQ (reference sequence). Trimming at V came to 9 bases and at J to 4 bases, leaving 8 bases not matched to a gene. The length of the CDR3 is 14 residues. Here the CDR3 reads CASGSSGSSDTQYF. The CDR3 DNA reads as TGTGCCAGTGGGAGTAGCGGGAGTTCAGATACGCAGTATTTT.

J is TRBJ2-1 and V is TRBV4-2; 7 bases map to TRBD2. J lost 2 bases, V lost 4 bases, and 11 bases had no gene match. The CDR3 totals 17 residues. Germline CDR1 and CDR2: LGHNA and YNFKEQ. CDR3 amino acids: CASSPSETSAAYNEQFF. CDR3 sequence (DNA): TGTGCCAGCAGCCCGTCTGAAACTAGCGCAGCCTACAATGAGCAGTTCTTC.

V gene TRBV7-8 combines with J gene TRBJ2-7; 7 nucleotides agree with TRBD2. The V and J ends lost 5 bases and 3 bases, in that order; junction bases with no gene match: 10. Germline CDR1 SGHVS, CDR2 FQNEAQ. CDR3 size: 15 residues. The CDR3 reads CASSLGAGLNYEQYF. The CDR3 DNA sequence: TGTGCCAGCAGCCTGGGAGCGGGACTTAACTACGAGCAGTACTTC. Using reference TRBV7-8 and TRBJ2-7 for the parts outside the CDR3, the full variable domain is GAGVSQSPRYKVAKRGQDVALRCDPISGHVSLFWYQQALGQGPEFLTYFQNEAQLDKSGLPSDRFFAERPEGSVSTLKIQRTQQEDSAVYLCASSLGAGLNYEQYFGPGTRLTVT.

The chain couples TRBV7-9 to TRBJ1-1; D ambiguous. The CDR3 totals 15 residues. Germline CDR1 reads SEHNR; CDR2 reads FQNEAQ (reference sequence). The V and J ends lost 1 base and 6 bases respectively, with 15 bases between them. CDR3 region: CASSLGSRGSPEAFF. The CDR3 DNA is TGTGCCAGCAGCTTAGGGAGTCGAGGGTCCCCTGAAGCTTTCTTT.

This rearrangement joins TRBV21-1 to TRBJ1-1. TRBV21-1 is annotated as a pseudogene. CDR3 size: 17 residues. CDR3 sequence: CASSKGTLRGMNTEAFF. DNA for the CDR3: TGTGCCAGCAGCAAAGGAACCCTGCGAGGAATGAACACTGAAGCTTTCTTT.

The rearrangement joins TRBV18 to TRBJ1-1; 7 positions agree with TRBD1. V lost 6 bases to trimming and J lost 2 bases; unmatched junction nucleotides: 6. The CDR3 loop spans 14 amino acids. Per germline, CDR1 KGHSH and CDR2 LQKENI. The CDR3 DNA reads TGTGCCAGCTCCTCGGGGACAGTCAACACTGAAGCTTTCTTT. Translating gives CASSSGTVNTEAFF.

In its sample, this clone was seen once. The chain joins TRBV7-2 to TRBJ2-1, with TRBD2 identical over 10 bases. Per the germline V gene, CDR1 is SGHTA and CDR2 is FQGNSA. CDR3 length equals 16 residues. Unmatched junction bases numbered 10, after V lost 4 bases and J lost 7 bases. The CDR3 loop reads CASSSSGTSVSNEQFF. DNA for the CDR3: TGTGCCAGCAGCTCCTCCGGGACTAGCGTTTCGAATGAGCAGTTCTTC.

This chain links TRBV11-3 with TRBJ2-5, with 8 bases identical to TRBD2. With V trimmed by 1 base and J by 2 bases, 3 bases remained unmatched. There are 15 residues in the CDR3. Germline V lookup: CDR1 SGHNT, CDR2 YENEEA. In nucleotides, the CDR3 is TGTGCCAGCAGCTTAGGCGGGACTAGACAAGAGACCCAGTACTTC. Encoded protein: CASSLGGTRQETQYF.

This clone was observed a few times. The rearrangement joins TRBV19 to TRBJ2-7, with 8 bases lining up with TRBD1. V shed 5 bases, J shed 1 base, and the junction held 4 bases outside the gene matches. CDR1 and CDR2 from the germline V gene are LNHDA and SQIVND (reference sequence). This CDR3 has 14 residues. CDR3 amino acids: CASSPTGVSYEQYF. The CDR3 DNA reads TGTGCCAGTAGTCCGACAGGGGTATCCTACGAGCAGTACTTC.